This TCR beta chain was observed in a study of shared clonotypes between healthy human individuals (dated by TCRdb to about 2020). For the study in its entirety: The cohort comprised a couple of women and a few men aged 18 to 49 years. To increase sequencing depth and limit assay-specific biases, TCR repertoire library preparation and sequencing were carried out by different laboratories using diverse techniques. To estimate repertoire size and how much clonotypes are shared between individuals, the study performed deep sequencing of blood TCR repertoires from 4 to 6 healthy adults. Per donor, three plates each were used for CD4 naive and CD4 memory, two for CD8 naive, and one for CD8 memory. Per donor, leukapheresis produced somewhere between about 0.94 and 10 billion PBMCs. Study-wide conclusions, independent of this receptor: Rarefaction of sorted-subset datasets indicated incomplete sequencing despite the large sequencing depth. Sampling was limited to blood, and TCR repertoires in tissue likely differ from TCR repertoires in blood. Compared with non-shared clonotypes, the clonotypes found in all four sorted-subset donors had higher generation probabilities. Estimated clonotype richness was generally larger for naive than for memory subsets. When several donors were compared, the shared fraction of clonotypes was around 5% for naive CD4, 3% to 4% for naive CD8, 2.3% for memory CD4, and 0.4% for memory CD8. The genetic and exposure-history diversity represented was limited by the small number of donors. Pairwise subsampling indicated that sequencing depth was expected to affect the degree of clonotype sharing among donors.

Details on this clone: This receptor's antigen is unknown. No clone much larger than this one lies a single base away; base qualities are absent.

Healthy HIV-negative adults with no recently reported acute infections or vaccinations were included as donors. All donors were Caucasian adults living in Nashville, Tennessee, USA. Magnetic negative selection was used to enrich CD4+ T cells, after which naive cells were positively selected on CD45RA and the negative fraction became the memory subset. Blood was collected by leukapheresis, and PBMCs were isolated by Ficoll-Histopaque density gradient centrifugation and then cryopreserved in liquid nitrogen vapor phase. Analytical flow cytometry was used to check the purity and quantity of every magnetically sorted T cell population. Each sorted fraction had its genomic DNA isolated and then quantified by UV absorbance on a Nanodrop 2000c. TCR CDR3 regions were amplified from genomic DNA by multiplex PCR using the deep immunoSEQ assay. Genomic DNA extracted from each cell subset was distributed evenly over all wells of several immunoSEQ 96-well plates, and each plate served as one replicate. For sorted subsets, roughly 200 ng of genomic DNA, equivalent to 30,000 or so T cell genomes, went into each replicate PCR. The purified libraries were quantified using a Qubit 3.0 fluorometer, sized with a Bioanalyzer 2100, and then quantified again using the KAPA Library Quantification kit. Every immunoSEQ 96-well plate was sequenced on a separate single-read 150-cycle Illumina NextSeq 550 flow cell. As for how the authors treated the data: The immunoSEQ output contained only junctional sequences without quality scores, so filtering could not match that applied to full-length reads. To assign V/J genes and CDR3, sequences were annotated using PyIR, a Python wrapper for IgBLAST v1.9, with IMGT germline references. Any read was removed if the V/J assignment was weak (E-value above 1e-6), the CDR3 was missing, or the read contained stop codons, out-of-frame junctions, or ambiguous translated residues. V3J clonotypes were defined by identical inferred V gene, J gene, and CDR3 amino acid sequence. Percentage overlap between repertoires was computed as shared unique clonotypes divided by the size of the smaller repertoire. RTK rarefaction, the Chao1 estimator, and Recon v2.1 estimates of unobserved clonotypes were used to assess repertoire richness. For all TCRbeta clonotypes obtained by the gDNA method from several donors, generation probabilities were computed with OLGA. TCRdb mirrors the immuneACCESS table, restricted to in-frame sequences. Some clones are absent from its copies; in checked studies, under half trace to an unresolved V gene, and the reason for the others is unknown. V and J calls plus clone size are reproduced from that table; the DNA served to infer D and trimming. The sample includes just over 2,000,000 clones, with over 85% observed a single time. The ten largest clones capture 0.1% to 0.15% of the sample.

The V and J ends are trimmed by 2 bases and 2 bases, leaving 7 bases between them. In the germline V gene, CDR1 corresponds to MNHEY and CDR2 to SVGAGI. There are 15 amino acids in the CDR3, from cysteine to phenylalanine inclusive. The sequence is cut down to CDR3 DNA, 45 bases in frame from base 1. This receptor was taken from a young man in good health. Sequenced material: naive CD4+ T cells sorted from blood. The cell subset or site label, read with the paper, signifies: CD45RA+ positively selected. Rearrangement joined TRBV6-5 to TRBJ2-6; no D gene is confidently identified. The nucleotide sequence is given as TGTGCCAGCAGTTACGGAAAAACTGGGGCCAACGTCCTGACTTTC. Its protein product is CASSYGKTGANVLTF.